The next 19 T cell receptor beta chains were all read from a single sample in a study of T cells expressing NK-cell markers. From the 5' RACE reads, TCRdb lists one entry per CDR3 protein and no DNA. This listing includes a few hundred thousand distinct CDR3 sequences. The sequenced sample was blood T cells: a sorted CD56 or NKG2C T cell subset, CD4+ or CD8+ T cells, or bulk PBMC T cells (not recorded which). These receptors originate from a man aged 18-30 years in good health.

CDR3 in amino acids: CASSLREGAEKLFF. This chain links TRBV5-1 with TRBJ1-4. Germline V gene sequence: CDR1 SGHRS, CDR2 YFSETQ. The CDR3 extends over 14 amino acids.

The chain carries TRBV7-9 and TRBJ2-1; the D gene TCRdb calls, TRBD2, cannot be checked with no DNA. The CDR3 spans 16 residues. Germline CDR1 and CDR2: SEHNR and FQNEAQ (reference sequence). The CDR3 protein is CASSKAGTSGLHEQFF.

CDR3 amino acids: CASSLALLAGGYEQFF. This chain uses TRBV7-8 with TRBJ2-1; there is no DNA to check the TCRdb D call of TRBD2. This CDR3 has 16 amino acids. Germline CDR1 reads SGHVS; CDR2 reads FQNEAQ.

This rearrangement joins TRBV15 to TRBJ2-7; no DNA is available, so the TRBD2 call from TCRdb remains unchecked. The CDR3 consists of 16 residues. Germline CDR1 is LNHNV and CDR2 is YYDKDF (reference sequence). The CDR3 reads CATSRAGLAGDYEQYF.

This chain connects TRBV5-6 to TRBJ2-7; TCRdb outputs TRBD1, but without DNA this stays unchecked. There are 16 residues in the CDR3. CDR1 and CDR2 (germline): SGHDT, YYEEEE. Here the CDR3 reads CASSFQRGAPSNEQYF.

The chain has TRBV6-2 or TRBV6-3 and TRBJ2-2; TCRdb's D gene call, TRBD2, goes unchecked for lack of DNA. This CDR3 has 18 residues. Germline-derived CDR1 and CDR2 are MNHEY and SVGEGT. This chain's CDR3 is CASSYSSKGLANTGELFF.

The V call is TRBV6-5, the J call TRBJ1-1; TCRdb lists TRBD1, though no DNA is available to test this call. The CDR3 is made up of 14 amino acids. In germline, CDR1 is MNHEY, CDR2 SVGAGI. Here the CDR3 reads CASSYDRRGTEAFF.

The chain combines TRBV18 with TRBJ2-7; TCRdb designates TRBD1, a call that cannot be tested without DNA. CDR3 length equals 13 residues. CDR1 is KGHSH and CDR2 is LQKENI in the germline V gene. CDR3 residues: CASSPGVLYEQYF.

The V and J genes are TRBV4-2 and TRBJ2-5. Germline V gene lookup returns CDR1 LGHNA and CDR2 YNFKEQ. The CDR3 sequence is 14 residues long. CDR3 sequence reads: CASSQDEEGETQYF.

The genes are TRBV6-1 and TRBJ2-2. The CDR3 extends over 16 amino acids. Germline CDR1 reads MNHNS; CDR2 reads SASEGT. This chain's CDR3 is CASSVYGEPNTGELFF.

The rearrangement uses TRBV5-1 and TRBJ2-7; no DNA is available, so the TRBD1 call from TCRdb remains unchecked. Germline CDR1 SGHRS, CDR2 YFSETQ. The CDR3 extends over 16 amino acids. The CDR3 sequence: CASSLTGARPSYEQYF.

The V and J genes are TRBV6-2 or TRBV6-3 and TRBJ2-3. The CDR3 sequence is 14 residues long. Germline V CDR1 and CDR2: MNHEY, SVGEGT. This CDR3 reads CASSYSDSTDTQYF.

The chain's CDR3 is CASSPRTSGTGELFF. V is TRBV18 and J is TRBJ2-2; TCRdb gives TRBD2 as the D gene, but with no DNA this cannot be confirmed. This CDR3 is built from 15 residues. Germline CDR1 and CDR2: KGHSH and LQKENI.

The genes are TRBV14 and TRBJ2-1; no DNA is available, so the TRBD1 call from TCRdb remains unchecked. Per the germline V gene, CDR1 is SGHDN and CDR2 is FVKESK. There are 15 residues in the CDR3. The CDR3 is CASSQLRTDNNEQFF.

The V and J genes are TRBV7-6 and TRBJ2-2; TCRdb indicates TRBD2, and absent DNA this call remains unverified. The CDR3 runs to 15 residues. From germline, CDR1 is SGHVS and CDR2 FNYEAQ. The CDR3 region is CASSLGVAVTGELFF.

The chain recombines TRBV10-3 with TRBJ2-2; TCRdb designates TRBD1, a call that cannot be tested without DNA. The CDR3 runs 16 residues. Per the germline V gene, CDR1 is ENHRY and CDR2 is SYGVKD. This chain's CDR3 is CAISESAREGTGELFF.

This chain uses TRBV20-1 with TRBJ2-1; TCRdb proposes TRBD2, but this gene call is untestable without DNA. The CDR3 has 15 residues. Germline values: CDR1 DFQATT, CDR2 SNEGSKA (reference sequence). CDR3 sequence reads: CSASGLLAEDNEQFF.

V usage is TRBV12-3 or TRBV12-4 and J usage is TRBJ1-5; TCRdb gives TRBD1 as the D gene, but with no DNA this cannot be confirmed. There are 16 residues in the CDR3. The CDR3 is CASSLYRGASNQPQHF.

V is TRBV25-1 and J is TRBJ2-2; TCRdb outputs TRBD1, but without DNA this stays unchecked. This CDR3 comprises 16 residues. In germline, CDR1 is MGHDK, CDR2 SYGVNS. The CDR3 protein is CASSEIGRGNTGELFF.